This is a list of T cell receptor beta chains from one sample in a study of human T cells and chemical hapten exposure. Each CDR3 protein gets one entry after TCRdb re-called the RACE reads with MiXCR. The sample yields about 400,000 distinct CDR3 sequences, over 6% seen once. The material was whole blood, obtained in connection with sensitization to the hapten diphenylcyclopropenone (DPC). These receptors were taken from a woman in her late teens or twenties with alopecia areata. Some clones in this sample may be carry-over from other donors' samples. The CDR3 runs from the conserved cysteine through the conserved F or W. The D gene is left open where the match is weak. Clone size is stated in some rows and not others, as once, few, many or a class when expanded.

>TRBV6-1|TRBJ2-7|NA|NA
TGTGCCAGCAGTGACCTCCGACGGTTAAACGAGCAGTACTTC
CASSDLRRLNEQYF
>TRBV20-1|TRBJ1-3|many|NA
TGCAGTGCTAGAGATAGGAGGGACGAAAACACCATATATTTT
CSARDRRDENTIYF
>TRBV4-2|TRBJ1-5|many|NA
TGTGCCAGCAGCCAAGATCCCGCCTATAGCAATCAGCCCCAGCATTTT
CASSQDPAYSNQPQHF
>TRBV10-3|TRBJ1-4|NA|NA
TGTGCCATCCGGACGATAGAAAGTGAAAAACTGTTTTTT
CAIRTIESEKLFF
>TRBV20-1|TRBJ2-2|many|NA
TGCAGTGCTAGTTACCCCGCGACCGGGGAGCTGTTTTTT
CSASYPATGELFF
>TRBV12-3/TRBV12-4|TRBJ1-4|few|NA
TGTGCCAGCAGCCCTCGGGCCAGTGCAACTAATGAAAAACTGTTTTTT
CASSPRASATNEKLFF
>TRBV5-1|TRBJ1-2|NA|NA
TGCGCCAGCAGCTCTGTAGCCCTCGCTAGTGGCTACACCTTC
CASSSVALASGYTF
>TRBV5-4|TRBJ1-1|many|NA
TGTGCCAGCAGCTTGGGAGGGGGAAAAACTGAAGCTTTCTTT
CASSLGGGKTEAFF
>TRBV18|TRBJ1-1|few|NA
TGTGCCAGCTCACCACCGAAAGGGGGTACCCACAAGGGGATGAACACTGAAGCTTTCTTT
CASSPPKGGTHKGMNTEAFF
>TRBV28|TRBJ2-7|NA|NA
TGTGCCAGCAGCCCGGCGATAGTGACCTACGAGCAGTACTTC
CASSPAIVTYEQYF
>TRBV5-5|TRBJ2-7|few|NA
TGTGCCAGCAGCTCGATCCAGGTAGGGGAGCAGTACTTC
CASSSIQVGEQYF
>TRBV20-1|TRBJ2-7|few|TRBD2
TGCAGTGCTACCCTAGGACTAGCGGGGATGCGCGAGCAGTACTTC
CSATLGLAGMREQYF
>TRBV13|TRBJ2-5|NA|TRBD2
TGTGCCAGCAGCTTAGATCGGCGGGGGGCTGAGACCCAGTACTTC
CASSLDRRGAETQYF
>TRBV7-9|TRBJ2-7|NA|NA
TGTGCCAGCAGCTCTCCAGGGGTTGAGCAGTACTTC
CASSSPGVEQYF
>TRBV29-1|TRBJ2-1|few|TRBD2
TGCAGCGTTGAAGATTCGGGACTAGCGGGGGCCCAGCTCTCCTACAATGAGCAGTTCTTC
CSVEDSGLAGAQLSYNEQFF
>TRBV15|TRBJ1-5|NA|NA
TGTGCCACCAGCAGAGCTGGGGGGCCCCAGCATTTT
CATSRAGGPQHF
>TRBV28|TRBJ1-2|few|NA
TGTGCCAGCAGTCGGGTACCTCCTACCTCTAACTATGGCTACACCTTC
CASSRVPPTSNYGYTF
>TRBV12-3/TRBV12-4|TRBJ2-3|few|NA
TGTGCCAGCAGTTCGGTAATCGGACTGGCTAGCACAGATACGCAGTATTTT
CASSSVIGLASTDTQYF
>TRBV3-1|TRBJ1-6|NA|NA
TGTGCCAGCAGCCAAGGTACAGGGAATTCACCCCTCCACTTT
CASSQGTGNSPLHF
>TRBV5-5|TRBJ1-1|NA|NA
TGTGCCAGCAGCTTGATCACAGTGAACACTGAAGCTTTCTTT
CASSLITVNTEAFF
>TRBV3-1|TRBJ2-1|once|NA
TGTGCCAGCAGCCCCTTTATTAATGAGCAGTTCTTC
CASSPFINEQFF
>TRBV5-5|TRBJ1-5|many|NA
TGTGCCAGCTCCTTTTTCGGAGGTGGCAATCAGCCCCAGCATTTT
CASSFFGGGNQPQHF
>TRBV6-2/TRBV6-3|TRBJ2-3|NA|NA
TGTGCCAGCCTGGCAACTACTAGCACAGATACGCAGTATTTT
CASLATTSTDTQYF
>TRBV7-8|TRBJ1-1|many|NA
TGTGCCAGCAGCTCCAGGAGCCCGAACACTGAAGCTTTCTTT
CASSSRSPNTEAFF
>TRBV18|TRBJ1-3|many|TRBD1
TGTGCCAGCTCACCTTCAACCGGGACAGGGGGCACTGGAAACACCATATATTTT
CASSPSTGTGGTGNTIYF
>TRBV7-2|TRBJ1-4|few|TRBD1
TGTGCCAGCAGCTTAAACGCAGGGGGCTCTGAAAAACTGTTTTTT
CASSLNAGGSEKLFF
>TRBV12-3/TRBV12-4|TRBJ1-5|NA|NA
TGTGCCAGCAGTCCATCCAGCAATCGTCCCCAGCATTTT
CASSPSSNRPQHF
>TRBV6-1|TRBJ1-5|few|NA
TGTGCCAGCAGTGGGGGCCTAGGAACAGACCTTACGGAGCCCCAGCATTTT
CASSGGLGTDLTEPQHF
>TRBV14|TRBJ2-3|few|NA
TGTGCCAGCAGCCGGGAATCCGGGACTTTCACAGATACGCAGTATTTT
CASSRESGTFTDTQYF
>TRBV4-2|TRBJ2-3|few|TRBD2
TGTGCCAGCAGCCAAGAGGGGCCTAGCGGGGGGCCCTACACAGATACGCAGTATTTT
CASSQEGPSGGPYTDTQYF
>TRBV7-2|TRBJ2-5|NA|TRBD2
TGTGCCAGCAGCTTAGTTAGTAGCGGGGAGGTCGTGACCCAGTACTTC
CASSLVSSGEVVTQYF
>TRBV18|TRBJ1-5|NA|NA
TGTGCCAGCTCACCGGCCGAGGGCGTTGGTCAGCCCCAGCATTTT
CASSPAEGVGQPQHF
>TRBV11-1|TRBJ2-2|NA|NA
TGTGCCAGCAGCTTAGTCCGGTCGAACACCGGGGAGCTGTTTTTT
CASSLVRSNTGELFF
>TRBV28|TRBJ2-7|NA|NA
TGTGCCAGCAGTTCTTCAGATCCCTACGAGCAGTACTTC
CASSSSDPYEQYF
>TRBV4-2|TRBJ2-1|few|NA
TGTGCCAGCAGCCAAGAGCCCAACGATGAGCAGTTCTTC
CASSQEPNDEQFF
>TRBV13|TRBJ2-7|NA|TRBD2
TGTGCCAGCAGCTTAAATGTACGGTCTAGCGGATCCTACGAGCAGTACTTC
CASSLNVRSSGSYEQYF
>TRBV6-2/TRBV6-3|TRBJ2-5|many|NA
TGTGCCAGCAGTTACGACAGAACCTCCCAAGAGACCCAGTACTTC
CASSYDRTSQETQYF
>TRBV7-2|TRBJ2-2|NA|TRBD1
TGTGCCAGCAGCTTAGGTAGGGACAGCTTAACCACCGGGGAGCTGTTTTTT
CASSLGRDSLTTGELFF
>TRBV28|TRBJ1-2|many|NA
TGTGCCAGCAGGATGGCAGCGGATGGCTACACCTTC
CASRMAADGYTF
>TRBV20-1|TRBJ2-3|NA|TRBD2
TGCAGTGCGAAGGGACTAGCGGGGGGGTCTCGGCAATTAGATACGCAGTATTTT
CSAKGLAGGSRQLDTQYF
>TRBV5-1|TRBJ1-2|many|TRBD1
TGCGCCAGCAGCTTCGGACAGGTGGGCGACTATGGCTACACCTTC
CASSFGQVGDYGYTF
>TRBV28|TRBJ2-7|few|TRBD1
TGTGCCAGCTTCGGGACAGGGTCCTCCTACGAGCAGTACTTC
CASFGTGSSYEQYF
>TRBV25-1|TRBJ2-1|many|NA
TGTGCCAGCAGTGCCCGACAGGAATTCAATGAGCAGTTCTTC
CASSARQEFNEQFF
>TRBV5-5|TRBJ2-2|few|NA
TGTGCCAGCAGCTTGGCGCCGAACGCGAACACCGGGGAGCTGTTTTTT
CASSLAPNANTGELFF
>TRBV12-3/TRBV12-4|TRBJ1-4|NA|TRBD1
TGTGCCAGCAGTCCGGGGAAGGACAGGGGTTATGAAAAACTGTTTTTT
CASSPGKDRGYEKLFF
>TRBV6-5|TRBJ2-6|NA|TRBD1
TGTGCCAGCACCAGACAGGGGAGCGGGGCCAACGTCCTGACTTTC
CASTRQGSGANVLTF
>TRBV12-5|TRBJ1-1|many|NA
TGTGCTAGTGGTTCCCTCAGTGGCACTGAAGCTTTCTTT
CASGSLSGTEAFF
>TRBV7-9|TRBJ2-7|many|NA
TGTGCCAGCACCTCGTACGAGGAGCAGTACTTC
CASTSYEEQYF
>TRBV5-1|TRBJ2-7|few|NA
TGCGCCAGCAGCCCCCCCACCGAAGGAGAACAGTACTTC
CASSPPTEGEQYF
>TRBV20-1|TRBJ2-2|NA|TRBD2
TGCAGTGCTTCTTCTAGCGGGGGGCCCAACACCGGGGAGCTGTTTTTT
CSASSSGGPNTGELFF